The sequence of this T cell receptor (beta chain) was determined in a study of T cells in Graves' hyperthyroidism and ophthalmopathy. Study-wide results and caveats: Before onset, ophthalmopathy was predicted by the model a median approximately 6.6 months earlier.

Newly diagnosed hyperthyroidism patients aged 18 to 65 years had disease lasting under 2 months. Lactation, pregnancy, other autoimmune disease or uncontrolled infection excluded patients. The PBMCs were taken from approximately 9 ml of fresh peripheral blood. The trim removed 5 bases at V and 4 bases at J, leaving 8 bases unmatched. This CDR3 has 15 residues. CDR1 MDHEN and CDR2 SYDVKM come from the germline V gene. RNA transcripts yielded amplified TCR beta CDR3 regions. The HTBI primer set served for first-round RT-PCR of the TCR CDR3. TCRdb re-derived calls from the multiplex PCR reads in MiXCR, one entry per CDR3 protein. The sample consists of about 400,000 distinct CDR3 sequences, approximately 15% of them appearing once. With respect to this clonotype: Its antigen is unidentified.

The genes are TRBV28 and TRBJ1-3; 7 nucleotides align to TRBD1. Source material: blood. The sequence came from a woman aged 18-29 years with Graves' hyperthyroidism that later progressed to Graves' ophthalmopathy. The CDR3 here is CASSPDREIGNTIYF. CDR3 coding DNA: TGTGCCAGCAGTCCCGACAGGGAAATCGGAAACACCATATATTTT.